This T cell receptor (beta chain) came from a study of blood T cells in healthy people across ages. A J-beta primer mix and a sample-barcoded 5' primer were used in a second PCR of about 6 to 12 cycles. Every cDNA molecule bore a tag from a template-switch adaptor containing 12 random nucleotides. TCRdb reprocessed the 5' RACE reads via MiXCR and lists one record per CDR3 protein. The sample holds hundreds of thousands of distinct CDR3 sequences, approximately 53% seen once. Study results and limitations: Estimates drawn from one million T cells were deemed to understate diversity.

Turning to this clonotype: What it binds is not known.

The sample taken for sequencing was blood. The source is a man aged 35 to 55 in good health.

In DNA form, the CDR3 reads TGCAGTGCATCAACCGACGGGGCCAGGAAGACCCAGTACTTC. Amino acids: CSASTDGARKTQYF. The rearrangement uses TRBV20-1 and TRBJ2-5; tentatively, D is TRBD1 or TRBD2 (5 bases each). V was cut by 6 bases and J by 6 bases, with 20 bases left in between. Germline V gives CDR1 DFQATT, CDR2 SNEGSKA (reference sequence). CDR3 length: 14 residues.